A selection of T cell receptor beta chains follows, all from one sample in a study of T cell repertoires in cytomegalovirus infection. One entry per CDR3 protein results from TCRdb running MiXCR on the reads. The sample shows a few hundred thousand distinct CDR3 sequences, approximately 9% of them seen only once. The sample comprised PBMCs. The receptor set was obtained from a human donor in good health (CMV status not recorded). Some clones in this sample may be carry-over from other donors' samples. Both conserved end residues are part of each CDR3. The order of the fields is V gene, D gene, J gene, clone size, CDR3 protein, CDR3 DNA. The D gene is left open where the match is weak. Not every row has a clone size; where given, it reads once, few, many or a size class.

TRBV20-1,NA,TRBJ1-4,NA,CSARGPPSEKLFF,TGCAGTGCTAGAGGCCCCCCCAGCGAAAAACTGTTTTTT
TRBV7-2,TRBD2,TRBJ2-3,many,CASSLGASGRRRTDTQYF,TGTGCCAGCAGCTTAGGTGCTAGCGGGAGGCGACGCACAGATACGCAGTATTTT
TRBV20-1,TRBD1,TRBJ1-1,NA,CRGGQGPSAFF,TGCAGGGGCGGACAGGGGCCATCGGCTTTCTTT
TRBV6-5,NA,TRBJ2-1,many,CASSYSRTQLLSNEQFF,TGTGCCAGCAGTTACTCAAGGACCCAGCTACTCTCGAATGAGCAGTTCTTC
TRBV9,TRBD1,TRBJ2-4,many,CASSVGGQPKHILYF,TGTGCCAGCAGCGTAGGGGGACAGCCCAAACACATTCTGTACTTC
TRBV6-8,NA,TRBJ2-7,many,CASSYSGTTAYEQYF,TGTGCCAGCAGTTACTCGGGGACAACTGCCTACGAGCAGTACTTC
TRBV7-5,NA,TRBJ1-1,many,CISVSEAGQRDRGYNTEAFF,NA
TRBV20-1,NA,TRBJ2-1,NA,CSARDSSRDVYNEQFF,TGCAGTGCTAGAGATAGCTCCCGGGATGTCTACAATGAGCAGTTCTTC
TRBV28,NA,TRBJ1-1,NA,CASSLLRPTEAFF,TGTGCCAGCAGTCTACTGCGACCCACTGAAGCTTTCTTT
TRBV12-3/TRBV12-4,NA,TRBJ1-1,many,CASSSNRMNTEAFF,TGTGCCAGCAGTTCGAACCGAATGAACACTGAAGCTTTCTTT
TRBV29-1,TRBD1,TRBJ2-1,few,CSVEDRSSYNEQFF,TGCAGCGTTGAGGACAGGAGCTCCTACAATGAGCAGTTCTTC
TRBV6-2/TRBV6-3,TRBD2,TRBJ2-2,many,CASSSSGGLNTGELFF,TGTGCCAGCAGTTCGAGCGGGGGCCTAAACACCGGGGAGCTGTTTTTT
TRBV7-2,NA,TRBJ2-5,few,CASSLLGLDQETQYF,TGTGCCAGCAGCTTATTGGGGCTGGATCAAGAGACCCAGTACTTC